This TCR beta chain was recovered during a study of blood T cell repertoires in COVID-19. In the original analysis: How many nucleated cells were present was estimated from reference gene primer amplification. Some clones are missing from TCRdb's copy, which holds only in-frame ones; the method was immunoSEQ multiplex PCR. V, J and clone size are taken as reported in that table, and D and trimming were inferred from the DNA itself. The table shows roughly 250,000 clones, with about 91% occurring only once. This CDR3 is built from 15 residues. Trimming left V 4 bases short and J 0 bases short, with 9 bases between. CDR1 is MNHEY, CDR2 SVGAGI, per germline.

The gene calls are TRBV6-5 and TRBJ1-4, with TRBD1 as a possible D gene (5 bases). The sequenced sample was peripheral blood. The TCR originated in a person aged 18 to 30 with COVID-19, enrolled during active disease. The CDR3 here is CASSSQGATNEKLFF. The CDR3, as DNA: TGTGCCAGCAGTTCCCAGGGCGCAACTAATGAAAAACTGTTTTTT.